The source of this T cell receptor beta chain is a study of OX40 agonist ivuxolimab in advanced cancers. Sequenced by immunoSEQ multiplex PCR; TCRdb stores in-frame clones only, minus some. Of around 64,000 clones in the sample, over 70% were seen once. There are a few counts of this clone. The junction does not match germline at one end; this may be a read error. The CDR3 has 11 residues. Germline CDR1 and CDR2: SGHVS and FNYEAQ. V and J are TRBV7-6 and TRBJ2-1, with D hard to call. The sample here was CD4+ or CD8+ T cells sorted from blood, taken in a trial of the OX40 agonist ivuxolimab. The clonotype comes from an adult with an advanced solid tumor such as melanoma, head and neck, liver or kidney cancer. CDR3 nucleotide sequence: TGTGCCAGCACCTCCTCCAATGAGCAGTTCTTC. It is translated as CASTSSNEQFF.